This note documents a single T cell receptor (beta chain) sequence. Its specificity is not known. The source of the sample is a study of vaccination effects on CD4 cells after COVID-19. Germline V gives CDR1 WNHNN, CDR2 SYGVQD (reference sequence). The CDR3 totals 14 residues. V trimming: 5 bases; J trimming: 1 base; junction bases outside the gene matches: 4. Sequenced by immunoSEQ multiplex PCR; TCRdb stores in-frame clones only, minus some. The table shows under 40,000 clones, with roughly 82% occurring only once. Cells that had been cultured for nine to eleven days were the source of isolated CD4+ T cells. Days 3 and 7 saw half the medium replaced with IL-2 medium.

The clonotype was recovered from a human donor who received a COVID-19 vaccine. The chain has TRBV10-1 and TRBJ1-1; 7 positions match TRBD1. The sequencing used CD4+ T cells from PBMCs cultured without peptide, collected before COVID-19 vaccination. CDR3 nucleotides: TGCGCCAGCAGTCTATACAGGGGGAACACTGAAGCTTTCTTT. Translating it yields CASSLYRGNTEAFF.